This TCR beta chain was found in a study of regulatory T cells in long-lasting Graves disease. Background on the study: Patients with persistent Graves' disease had over 5 years of antithyroid drugs and persistent TSH receptor antibodies.

Study-wide results and caveats: What was studied was peripheral blood only, and not thyroid tissue. TRBV28, TRBJ1-2 and TRBJ2-5 were favored in persistent disease. Persistent Graves' patients showed reduced TCR diversity versus newly diagnosed patients.

The time point denotes: persistent/refractory GD, antithyroid drugs over 5 years with positive TRAb. From RNA extracted from PBMCs, the TCR library was made. Of note for this clonotype: Its antigen is unknown. A read error may produce the germline difference seen at one junction end.

Relying on iRepertoire HTBI primers and Arm-PCR of CDR3 regions, the team built TCR beta libraries. TCRdb called the multiplex PCR reads again in MiXCR, with one record for every CDR3 protein. Of roughly 500,000 distinct CDR3 sequences in the sample, roughly 21% are singletons; the top ten hold 7.1%. Germline V gives CDR1 SNHLY, CDR2 FYNNEI. This CDR3 contains 14 residues. The sequenced sample was peripheral blood mononuclear cells (PBMCs), obtained when the disease was refractory, from a patient treated with antithyroid drugs. The sequence was collected from a female donor with Graves disease. J is TRBJ1-2 and V is TRBV2; D ambiguous. The CDR3 loop reads CAGSFGAGDYGYTF. CDR3 coding DNA: TGTGCCGGCAGCTTTGGCGCCGGAGACTATGGCTACACCTTC.